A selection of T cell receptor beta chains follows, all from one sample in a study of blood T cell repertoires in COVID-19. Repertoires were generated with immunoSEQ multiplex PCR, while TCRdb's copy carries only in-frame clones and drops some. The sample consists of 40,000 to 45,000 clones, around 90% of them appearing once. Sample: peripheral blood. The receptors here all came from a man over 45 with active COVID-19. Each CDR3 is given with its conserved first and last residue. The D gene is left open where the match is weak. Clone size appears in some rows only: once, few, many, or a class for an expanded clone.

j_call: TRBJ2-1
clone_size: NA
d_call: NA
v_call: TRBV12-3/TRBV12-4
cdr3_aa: CASTSRENEQFF
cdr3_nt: TGTGCCAGCACCAGTCGGGAGAATGAGCAGTTCTTC

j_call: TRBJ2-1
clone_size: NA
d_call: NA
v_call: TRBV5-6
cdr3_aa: CASTFWVAFNEQFF
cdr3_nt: TGTGCCAGCACCTTCTGGGTAGCGTTCAATGAGCAGTTCTTC

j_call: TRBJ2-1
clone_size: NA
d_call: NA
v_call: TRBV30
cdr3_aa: CAWPKSSSEQFF
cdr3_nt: TGTGCCTGGCCCAAATCTAGCTCTGAGCAGTTCTTC

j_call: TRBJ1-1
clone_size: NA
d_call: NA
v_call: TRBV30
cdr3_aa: CAWDAGFNTEAFF
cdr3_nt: TGTGCCTGGGATGCGGGCTTTAACACTGAAGCTTTCTTT

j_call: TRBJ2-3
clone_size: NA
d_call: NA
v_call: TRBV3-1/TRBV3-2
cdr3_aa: CASSQAQGFTQYF
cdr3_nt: TGTGCCAGCAGCCAAGCGCAGGGATTCACGCAGTATTTT

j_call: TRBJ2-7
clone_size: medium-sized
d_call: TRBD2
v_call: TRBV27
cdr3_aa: CASSSSTTSDEQYF
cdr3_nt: TGTGCCAGCAGTTCCTCCACAACTAGCGACGAGCAGTACTTC

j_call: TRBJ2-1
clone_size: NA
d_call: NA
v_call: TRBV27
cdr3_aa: CASRSSGHSYNEQFF
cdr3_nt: TGTGCCAGCAGATCGTCGGGACATTCCTACAATGAGCAGTTCTTC

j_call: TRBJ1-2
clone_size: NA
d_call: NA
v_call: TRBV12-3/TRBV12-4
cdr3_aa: CASQGSLYGYTF
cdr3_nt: TGTGCCAGCCAGGGTTCCCTATATGGCTACACCTTC

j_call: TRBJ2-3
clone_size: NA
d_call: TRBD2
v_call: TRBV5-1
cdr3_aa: CASSIGLAERADTQYF
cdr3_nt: TGCGCCAGCAGCATCGGACTAGCGGAGAGGGCAGATACGCAGTATTTT

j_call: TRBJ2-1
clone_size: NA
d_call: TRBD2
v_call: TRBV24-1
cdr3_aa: CATSDHGGVDEQFF
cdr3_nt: TGTGCCACCAGTGATCACGGGGGGGTCGATGAGCAGTTCTTC

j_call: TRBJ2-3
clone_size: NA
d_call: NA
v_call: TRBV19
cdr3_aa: CASSPGRTSTDTQYF
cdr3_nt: TGTGCCAGTAGTCCAGGCAGAACTAGCACAGATACGCAGTATTTT

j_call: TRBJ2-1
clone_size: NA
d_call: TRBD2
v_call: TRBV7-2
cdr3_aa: CASSLVAGVFLDNEQFF
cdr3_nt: TGTGCCAGCAGCTTAGTTGCGGGAGTTTTTCTTGACAATGAGCAGTTCTTC

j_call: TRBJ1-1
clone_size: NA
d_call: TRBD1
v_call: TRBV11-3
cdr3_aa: CASSLRGVAEAFF
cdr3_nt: TGTGCCAGCAGCCTCAGGGGGGTCGCTGAAGCTTTCTTT

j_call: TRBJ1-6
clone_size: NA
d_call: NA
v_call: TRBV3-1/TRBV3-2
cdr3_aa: CASSPGSRNSPLHF
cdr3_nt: TGTGCCAGCAGCCCAGGGTCTAGGAATTCACCCCTCCACTTT

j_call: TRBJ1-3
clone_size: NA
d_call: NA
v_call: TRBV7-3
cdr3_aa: CASSLPGTGNTIYF
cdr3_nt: TGTGCCAGCAGCTTACCGGGTACTGGAAACACCATATATTTT

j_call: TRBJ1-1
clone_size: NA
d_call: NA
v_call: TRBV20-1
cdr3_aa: CSARDVIEAFF
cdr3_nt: TGCAGTGCTAGAGATGTAATTGAAGCTTTCTTT

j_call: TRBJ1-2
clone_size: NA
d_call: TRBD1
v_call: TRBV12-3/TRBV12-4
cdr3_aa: CASRWGQVDGYTF
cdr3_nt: TGTGCCAGCAGATGGGGACAGGTGGATGGCTACACCTTC

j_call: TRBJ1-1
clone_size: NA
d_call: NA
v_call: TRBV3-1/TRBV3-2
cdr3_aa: CASSVGLGTFF
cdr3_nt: NA

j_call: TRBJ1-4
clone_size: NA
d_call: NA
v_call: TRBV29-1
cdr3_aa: CSVWGPEEKLFF
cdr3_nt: TGCAGCGTTTGGGGGCCCGAGGAAAAACTGTTTTTT

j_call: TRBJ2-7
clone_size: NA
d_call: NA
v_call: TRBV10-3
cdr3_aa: CAITEGVPTYEQYF
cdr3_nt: TGTGCCATCACCGAAGGGGTCCCCACCTACGAGCAGTACTTC

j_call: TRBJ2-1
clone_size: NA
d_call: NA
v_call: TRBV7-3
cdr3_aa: CASSPSSSYNEQFF
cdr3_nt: TGTGCCAGCAGTCCCTCCAGCTCCTACAATGAGCAGTTCTTC

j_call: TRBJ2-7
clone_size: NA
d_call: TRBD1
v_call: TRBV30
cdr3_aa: CAWSVQGGPYEQYF
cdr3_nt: TGTGCCTGGAGTGTACAGGGGGGCCCCTACGAGCAGTACTTC

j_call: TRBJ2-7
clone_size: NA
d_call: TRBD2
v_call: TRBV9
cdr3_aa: CASSVGISGNSYEQYF
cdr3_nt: TGTGCCAGCAGCGTAGGAATTAGCGGGAACTCCTACGAGCAGTACTTC

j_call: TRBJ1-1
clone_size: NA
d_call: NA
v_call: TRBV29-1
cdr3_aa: CSVPQEAEAFF
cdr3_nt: TGCAGCGTTCCGCAGGAAGCTGAAGCTTTCTTT

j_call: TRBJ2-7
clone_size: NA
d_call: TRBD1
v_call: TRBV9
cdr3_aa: CASSAPLGTGSYEQYF
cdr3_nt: TGTGCCAGCAGCGCCCCCCTCGGGACAGGGTCCTACGAGCAGTACTTC

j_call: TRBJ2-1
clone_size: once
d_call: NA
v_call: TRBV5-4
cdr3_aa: CASSLVPYEQFF
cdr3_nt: TGTGCCAGCAGCTTGGTTCCGTATGAGCAGTTCTTC

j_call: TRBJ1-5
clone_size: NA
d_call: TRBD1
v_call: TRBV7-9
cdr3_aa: CASSNTGDLQPQHF
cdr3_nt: TGTGCCAGCAGCAATACAGGGGATCTTCAGCCCCAGCATTTT

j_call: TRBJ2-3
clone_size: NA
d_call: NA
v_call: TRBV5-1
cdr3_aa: CASSLTKQGRDTQYF
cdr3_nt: TGCGCCAGCAGCTTAACAAAACAGGGAAGGGATACGCAGTATTTT

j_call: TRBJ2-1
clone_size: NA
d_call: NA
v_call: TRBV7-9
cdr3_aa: CASSLGIARSSYNEQFF
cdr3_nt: TGTGCCAGCAGCTTAGGTATAGCGCGGAGCTCCTACAATGAGCAGTTCTTC

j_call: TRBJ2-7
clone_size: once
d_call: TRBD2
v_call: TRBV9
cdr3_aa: CASSGSSGRAGYEQYF
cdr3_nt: TGTGCCAGCAGCGGATCTAGCGGGAGGGCCGGGTACGAGCAGTACTTC

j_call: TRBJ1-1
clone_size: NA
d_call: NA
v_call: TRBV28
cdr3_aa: CASSAIRKGAFF
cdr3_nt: TGTGCCAGCAGTGCCATCAGGAAAGGAGCTTTCTTT

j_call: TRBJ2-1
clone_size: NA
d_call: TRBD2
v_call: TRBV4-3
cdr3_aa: CASSPRLAGGPAYNEQFF
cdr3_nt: TGCGCCAGCAGCCCCCGACTAGCGGGAGGGCCCGCCTACAATGAGCAGTTCTTC